Many counts were recorded for the clone carrying this TCR beta chain. Its antigen is still unknown. This entry comes from a study of human T cells and chemical hapten exposure. The wider study: The sensitizing agent was 2% DPC, placed on about 2 cm by about 2 cm of upper inner arm skin.

The V end was cut by 3 bases, the J end by 6 bases, with 17 bases between. CDR3 length: 15 residues. The germline gives CDR1 MDHEN, CDR2 SYDVKM. Study-level points and caveats: While controls formed fewer of them, expanded TCRs formed significantly more large CDR3 similarity clusters.

MiXCR, applied by TCRdb to the RACE reads, yields one record per CDR3 protein. The data show some 120,000 distinct CDR3 sequences, 9% to 13% seen once. The time point here: patch test 1, 2 weeks after DPC sensitization. Documented treatment: therapeutic diphenylcyclopropenone sensitization with weekly scalp DPC. The source material was whole blood, sampled in connection with sensitization to the hapten diphenylcyclopropenone (DPC). The source of this sequence is a woman aged 45-59 years with alopecia areata. Some clones in this sample may be carry-over from other donors' samples. The V call is TRBV28, the J call TRBJ2-5; no clear D. The CDR3 nucleotides are TGTGCCAGCAGTTTTTATGCCCAGAGTAGCAAGACCCAGTACTTC. This encodes CASSFYAQSSKTQYF.